The sequence of this T cell receptor (beta chain) was determined in a study of Graves' ophthalmopathy and Graves' hyperthyroidism. Study-wide findings and caveats: Ophthalmopathy and stable hyperthyroidism were discriminated by a 13-signature model, with around 88% sensitivity and approximately 81% specificity. Most clonotypes expanded in thyroid above 0.001 frequency were present in blood too.

This clonotype was counted many times. Its antigen is still unknown. The junction differs from germline at one of its ends, possibly a read error. Per the germline V gene, CDR1 is SGHAT and CDR2 is FQNNGV. The CDR3 totals 17 residues. Investigators amplified TCR beta CDR3 regions from RNA transcripts. Amplification began with first-round RT-PCR using HTBI primers, then second-round multiplex PCR was performed. TCRdb processed the multiplex PCR reads anew with MiXCR; each CDR3 protein has one entry. The sample has about 150,000 distinct CDR3 sequences; 30% to 45% are singletons. Sequencing used peripheral blood. The clonotype comes from a woman between 40 and 50 years old with Graves' ophthalmopathy. The chain links TRBV11-2 to TRBJ2-4; D ambiguous. The chain's CDR3 is CASGLGFVGIAKNIQYF. In nucleotides, the CDR3 is TGTGCCAGCGGCTTAGGATTTGTGGGGATAGCCAAAAACATTCAGTACTTC.